The 8 T cell receptor beta chains below were found in one sample sequenced in a study of T cell responses to AZD1222 COVID-19 vaccine. Using immunoSEQ multiplex PCR, the repertoire was profiled, and TCRdb retains in-frame clones only, with some absent. The sample shows about 99,000 clones, about 85% of them seen only once. The sequencing here drew on peripheral blood, taken on day 0 of AZD1222 vaccination. The receptors originated from an adult in good health.

The V and J genes are TRBV19 and TRBJ1-2; 7 bases align to TRBD1. The CDR3 extends over 14 amino acids. The V gene end was trimmed by 7 bases and the J gene end by 0 bases; junction bases not matched to a gene: 5. Germline CDR1 LNHDA, CDR2 SQIVND (reference sequence). The CDR3 is CASTPGQSNYGYTF. CDR3 nucleotide sequence: TGTGCCAGTACCCCGGGACAGTCTAACTATGGCTACACCTTC.

The chain carries TRBV6-4 and TRBJ1-2, with TRBD1 matching 10 bases. The CDR3 spans 15 residues. V trimming: 8 bases; J trimming: 5 bases; junction bases outside the gene matches: 11. Germline-derived CDR1 and CDR2 are MRHNA and SNTAGT. The chain's CDR3 is CASDTARDRGYGYTF. CDR3 bases: TGTGCCAGCGATACAGCCCGGGACAGGGGTTATGGCTACACCTTC.

The chain combines TRBV6-2 or TRBV6-3 with TRBJ2-7, with D perhaps TRBD2 (5 bases). Germline lookup yields CDR1 MNHEY and CDR2 SVGEGT. Trimming removed 5 bases from V and 1 base from J, with 9 bases in between. The CDR3 is 13 amino acids. Here the CDR3 DNA reads TGTGCCAGCAGTGCCGGACTGTCCTACGAGCAGTACGTC. Amino acid sequence: CASSAGLSYEQYV.

The rearrangement links TRBV30 to TRBJ2-1, with 14 bases that match TRBD2. CDR1 is GTSNPN, CDR2 SVGIG, per germline (reference sequence). The CDR3 is 19 residues long. With 3 bases clipped from V and 4 bases from J, the junction kept 14 bases outside the gene matches. The chain's CDR3 is CAWSPTSGRGGFVYNEQFF. DNA of the CDR3: TGTGCCTGGAGCCCGACTAGCGGGAGGGGTGGTTTTGTATACAATGAGCAGTTCTTC.

This clone showed up just once. The rearrangement links TRBV2 to TRBJ1-3, with TRBD1 identical over 9 bases. V dropped 8 bases and J dropped 2; count of bases not matched to a gene: 1. The CDR3 runs to 13 residues. Germline assignment: CDR1 SNHLY and CDR2 FYNNEI. CDR3 region: CASRQGAGNTIYF. Here the CDR3 DNA reads TGTGCCAGCCGACAGGGGGCTGGAAACACCATATATTTT.

This chain connects TRBV6-4 to TRBJ1-2; D not certain. The CDR3 contains 16 residues. The ends were cut back, 5 bases at V and 3 bases at J, with 19 bases in the middle. Germline CDR1 MRHNA, CDR2 SNTAGT. CDR3 sequence: CASSLEAPGLYYGYTF. CDR3 in DNA: TGTGCCAGCAGTCTAGAAGCACCGGGCCTCTACTATGGCTACACCTTC.

This chain connects TRBV7-3 to TRBJ2-1; 11 bases line up with TRBD2. Germline-derived CDR1 and CDR2 are SGHTA and FQGTGA. V dropped 5 bases and J dropped 10; count of bases not matched to a gene: 10. The CDR3 spans 15 residues. The CDR3 DNA sequence: TGTGCCAGCAGCAAATTAGCGGGAGGGTTTGAAGAGCAGTTCTTC. Translated, it gives CASSKLAGGFEEQFF.

This clone was detected a few times. The J gene is TRBJ1-3, the V gene TRBV30; D gene ambiguous. CDR3 length equals 16 residues. CDR1 GTSNPN and CDR2 SVGIG come from the germline V gene (reference sequence). Trimming took off 2 bases at V and 0 bases at J, with 14 bases between the two ends. DNA of the CDR3: TGTGCCTGGAGTTTCCCGCACACTGACTCTGGAAACACCATATATTTT. This sequence encodes CAWSFPHTDSGNTIYF.